This T cell receptor beta chain came from a study of radiation and T cells in renal cell carcinoma. Background on the study: Nephrectomy followed 15 Gy stereotactic body radiation by 4 weeks.

Germline CDR1 is SGHTA and CDR2 is FQGNSA. J was trimmed by 0 bases and V by 3 bases; bases with no gene match: 7. The CDR3 length is 19 residues. The study, taken as a whole, reports: Baseline intratumoral clonotype presence is unknown without pretreatment biopsies.

Specified time point: baseline pretreatment blood. As to treatment: 15 Gy SBRT to primary tumor, nephrectomy 4 weeks later. Blood was sampled at baseline, 2 weeks and 4 weeks after SBRT. This renal cell carcinoma was of the clear cell type. Generated by immunoSEQ multiplex PCR, the TCRdb table keeps only in-frame clones and is missing some. The sample holds some 150,000 clones, more than 70% seen once. To note about this clone: Its antigen is unknown.

The sequencing used blood, collected from a patient whose treatment included radiotherapy and nephrectomy. The origin of this receptor is a woman in her forties or fifties with renal cell carcinoma. The genes are TRBV7-2 and TRBJ2-3; 15 positions agree with TRBD2. CDR3 protein: CASSFLPGLAGGSTDTQYF. The CDR3 nucleotides are TGTGCCAGCAGCTTCCTCCCGGGACTAGCGGGGGGAAGCACAGATACGCAGTATTTT.